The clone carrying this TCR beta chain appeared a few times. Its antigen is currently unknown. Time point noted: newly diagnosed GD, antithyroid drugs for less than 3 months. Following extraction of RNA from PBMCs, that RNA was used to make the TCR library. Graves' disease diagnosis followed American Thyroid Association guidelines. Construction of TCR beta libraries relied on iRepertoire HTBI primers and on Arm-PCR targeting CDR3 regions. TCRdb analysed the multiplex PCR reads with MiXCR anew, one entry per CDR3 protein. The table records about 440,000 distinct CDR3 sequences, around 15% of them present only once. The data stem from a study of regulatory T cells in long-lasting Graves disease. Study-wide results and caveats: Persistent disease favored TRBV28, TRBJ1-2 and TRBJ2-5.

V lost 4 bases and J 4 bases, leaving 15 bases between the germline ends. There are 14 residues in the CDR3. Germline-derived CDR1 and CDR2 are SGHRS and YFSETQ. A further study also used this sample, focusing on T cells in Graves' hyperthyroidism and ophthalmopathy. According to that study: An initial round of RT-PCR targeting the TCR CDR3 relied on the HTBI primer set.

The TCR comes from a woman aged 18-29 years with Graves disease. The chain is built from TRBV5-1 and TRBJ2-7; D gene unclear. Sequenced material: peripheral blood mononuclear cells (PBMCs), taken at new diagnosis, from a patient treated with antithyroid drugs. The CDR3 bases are TGCGCCAGCAGCCTCGTCGGCTCACCTTACGAGCAGTACTTC. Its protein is CASSLVGSPYEQYF.